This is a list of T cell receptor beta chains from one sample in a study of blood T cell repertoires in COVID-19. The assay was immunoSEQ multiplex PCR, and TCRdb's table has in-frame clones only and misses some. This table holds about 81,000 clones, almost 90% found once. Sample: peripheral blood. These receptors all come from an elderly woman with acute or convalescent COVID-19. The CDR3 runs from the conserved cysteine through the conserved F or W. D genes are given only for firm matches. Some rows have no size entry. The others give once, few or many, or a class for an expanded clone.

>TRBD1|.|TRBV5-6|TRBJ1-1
TGTGCCAGCAGCAGGGGGGACAGTCGCACTGAAGCTTTCTTT
CASSRGDSRTEAFF
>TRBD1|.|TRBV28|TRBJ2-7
TGTGCCAGCATCCCAACCGGGACAGGGTCATACGAGCAGTACTTC
CASIPTGTGSYEQYF
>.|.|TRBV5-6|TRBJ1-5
TGTGCCAGCAGCTATTCAGGGAATCAGCCCCAGCATTTT
CASSYSGNQPQHF
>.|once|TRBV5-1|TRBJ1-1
TGCGCCAGCAGCATGGACCCCTATTCCACTGAAGCTTTCTTT
CASSMDPYSTEAFF
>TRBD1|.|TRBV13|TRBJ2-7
TGTGCCAGCAGCTTAGCGACCGGGACAGGGCAATCCGAGCAGTACTTC
CASSLATGTGQSEQYF
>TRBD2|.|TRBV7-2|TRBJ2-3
TGTGCCAGCAGCCAACCTAGCGGGGGGGCCTTCCGCACAGATACGCAGTATTTT
CASSQPSGGAFRTDTQYF
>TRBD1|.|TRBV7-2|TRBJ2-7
TGTGCCAGCAGCTCGGGACAGACCTACGAGCAGTACTTC
CASSSGQTYEQYF
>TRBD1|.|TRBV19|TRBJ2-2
TGTGCCAGTAGTACAACGACAGGGTCCACCGGGGAGCTGTTTTTT
CASSTTTGSTGELFF
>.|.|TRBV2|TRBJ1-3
TGTGCCTCCCACCCCAGGGGCGCTGGAAACACCATATATTTT
CASHPRGAGNTIYF
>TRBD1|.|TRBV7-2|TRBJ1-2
TGTGCCAGCAGCCCCCGACAGGGTGGTATTGGCTACACCTTC
CASSPRQGGIGYTF
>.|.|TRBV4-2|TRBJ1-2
TGTGCCAGCAGCCAAGAACAGAACACAGCTAACTATGGCTACACCTTC
CASSQEQNTANYGYTF
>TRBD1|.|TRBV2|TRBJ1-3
TGTGCCAGCACCCACAGGGGGCAGGAGGCTGGAAACACCATATATTTT
CASTHRGQEAGNTIYF
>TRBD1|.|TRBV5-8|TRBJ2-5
TGTGCCAGCAGCGGCACGGGACAGCGGGAGACCCAGTACTTC
CASSGTGQRETQYF
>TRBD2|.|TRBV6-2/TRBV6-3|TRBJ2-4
TGTGCCAGCAGTCGACTAGCGGGCAATAAAAACATTCAGTACTTC
CASSRLAGNKNIQYF
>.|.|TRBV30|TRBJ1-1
TGTGCCTGGAGTGCTTGGGGTTCGGGAAGGTACACTGAAGCTTTCTTT
CAWSAWGSGRYTEAFF
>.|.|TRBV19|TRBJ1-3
TGTGGCCAGTGGGGGGGTTCGGGAAACACCATATATTTT
CGQWGGSGNTIYF
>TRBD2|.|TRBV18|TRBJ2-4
TGTGCCAGCTCACCTGCGCGGGGGTACGGCTTGGCAAGCCTAGCCAAAAACATTCAGTACTTC
CASSPARGYGLASLAKNIQYF
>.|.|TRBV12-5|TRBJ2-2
TGTGCTAGTGGTACCGGACGTAGGGGGAACACCGGGGAGCTGTTTTTT
CASGTGRRGNTGELFF
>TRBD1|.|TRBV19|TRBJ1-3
TGTGCCAGTAGTATAAACGGGGACAGCCGAAACACCATATATTTT
CASSINGDSRNTIYF
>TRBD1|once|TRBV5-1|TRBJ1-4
TGCGCCAGCAGCGGGCAGGGGGCTCCTAATGAAAAACTGTTTTTT
CASSGQGAPNEKLFF